Included here is one TCR beta chain sequence, with context. Methods used by the authors: Counts of nucleated cells, estimated from reference gene primer amplification, were obtained. Generated by immunoSEQ multiplex PCR, the TCRdb table keeps only in-frame clones and is missing some. V and J calls and clone size follow that table, whereas D and trimming were derived from the DNA. This sample has 40,000 to 45,000 clones; about nine tenths occur once, and the top ten carry under 9%. This CDR3 is built from 18 residues. V gave up 8 bases and J gave up 2 bases, with 27 bases separating them. The germline V gene has CDR1 SNHLY and CDR2 FYNNEI. The data were taken from a study of blood T cell repertoires in COVID-19. Study summary: Acute and convalescent COVID-19 specimens originated in the United States, Italy and Spain. PBMCs, B-cell-depleted T cells, or T cells provided the cDNA or gDNA that made up the material.

The sequencing sample was made of peripheral blood. The chain joins TRBV2 to TRBJ1-2; D is possibly TRBD1 (6 bases). The clonotype was recovered from a man in his fifties or sixties with active COVID-19. The CDR3, as DNA: TGTGCCAGCGTCCCCCGAAAGGGGGTGCCGGTTAAGAACTATGGCTACACCTTC. This sequence encodes CASVPRKGVPVKNYGYTF.